These 12 T cell receptor gamma chains came from one sample sequenced in a study of Vγ9Vδ2 T cells in congenital toxoplasmosis. Template-switch reverse transcription used TRGC- and TRDC-specific primers together in a single tube. The TRGC primer was designed to bind both TRGC1 and TRGC2 constant genes. TCRdb reprocessed the reads through CATT. The profile shows over 100 gamma-chain clones, 2% to 3% of them singletons. Specimen: gamma-delta T cells from blood. The receptors were gathered from a child under 10 years old born to a mother with Toxoplasma gondii infection during pregnancy, either congenitally infected or uninfected (not recorded which).

This clone is deemed large. The chain uses TRGV4 and TRGJ1 or TRGJ2. V shed 1 base and J 3 bases; nucleotides not matched to a gene: 0. CDR3 length equals 12 residues. Germline loops: CDR1 EGSTGY, CDR2 YDSYTSSV. CDR3 sequence: CATWDGYYKKLF. The CDR3 bases are TGTGCCACCTGGGATGGTTATTATAAGAAACTCTTT.

Concerning this clone itself: The TCRdb record carries a much larger clone's protein, which differs from this DNA's translation at residue 7; a read error is the likely cause, and the protein listed here is the DNA translation. This sequence joins TRGV10 and TRGJ1 or TRGJ2. TRGV10 is given ORF status, its function remaining uncertain. Trimming took 8 bases from V and 10 from J; bases not matched to a gene: 9. This CDR3 spans 11 amino acids. The CDR3 is CAAWDRLKKLF. The CDR3, as DNA: TGTGCTGCGTGGGATCGATTGAAGAAACTCTTT.

This clone ranks as large. V usage is TRGV3 and J usage is TRGJP2. This CDR3 spans 12 amino acids. J lost 3 bases, V lost 5 bases, and 0 bases had no gene match. Per germline, CDR1 VTNTFY and CDR2 YDVSTARD (reference sequence). The CDR3 spells CATWGSDWIKTF. The CDR3 region has the DNA TGTGCCACCTGGGGTAGTGATTGGATCAAGACGTTT.

This clone was counted a few times. The amino acid sequence in TCRdb belongs to a much larger clone and departs from this DNA's translation at residue 4, likely a sequencing read error; the sequence shown is translated from the DNA. The chain carries TRGV8 and TRGJ1 or TRGJ2. The CDR3 spans 13 residues. The germline V gene has CDR1 VENAVY and CDR2 YDSYNSRV. CDR3 region: CATLDSQGYKKLF. CDR3 coding DNA: TGTGCCACCTTGGATAGTCAGGGGTATAAGAAACTCTTT.

A remark on this clone: TCRdb lists the protein of a much larger clone for this DNA, which differs at residue 4, so this is likely a read error; the protein given here is translated from the DNA itself. The rearrangement uses TRGV2 and TRGJP1. The J segment lost 3 bases and the V segment lost 9 bases, leaving 10 bases of the junction unmatched. Germline CDR1 reads EGSNGY; CDR2 reads YDSYNSKV. CDR3 size: 14 residues. The CDR3 region is CATGKGATGWFKIF. The CDR3 DNA is TGTGCCACCGGGAAAGGGGCCACTGGTTGGTTCAAGATATTT.

This clone has only a few counts. The protein TCRdb lists belongs to a much larger clone and differs from this DNA's translation at residue 8, which points to a read error; the protein shown is made from the DNA. The chain combines TRGV9 with TRGJP. Per the germline V gene, CDR1 is GITISATS and CDR2 is ISYDGTV (reference sequence). The CDR3 consists of 14 residues. The CDR3 reads CALWQELCKKIKVF. CDR3 in DNA: TGTGCCTTGTGGCAAGAGTTGTGCAAAAAAATCAAGGTATTT.

This clone appeared a few times. This DNA's translation differs at residue 4 from TCRdb's protein, which comes from a much larger clone; a read error is likely, and the protein shown is translated from the DNA. Additional DNA sequences in this sample encode the identical CDR3. J is TRGJP1 and V is TRGV2. The germline CDR1 and CDR2 sequences are EGSNGY and YDSYNSKV. V was clipped by 9 bases and J by 3 bases; unmatched bases: 10. CDR3 size: 14 residues. In DNA, the CDR3 is TGTGCCACCCGGAAAGGGGCCACTGGTTGGTTCAAGATATTT. It specifies CATRKGATGWFKIF.

The sample holds a few counts of this clone. TCRdb shows a much larger clone's protein in place of this DNA's translation, and the two differ at residue 6, likely through a read error; the protein shown is translated from the DNA. This chain uses TRGV10 with TRGJ1 or TRGJ2. Being an ORF, TRGV10 has a function that is uncertain. The CDR3 runs to 10 residues. Trimming removed 8 bases from V and 9 bases from J; junction bases left unmatched: 5. The CDR3, as DNA: TGTGCTGCGTGGGGCACTAAGAAACTCTTT. Protein: CAAWGTKKLF.

This clone has more than one count but fewer than ten. A read error is likely here: a far larger clone is one base away. This sample includes further DNA sequences coding for the same CDR3. The V gene is TRGV3, the J gene TRGJP2. CDR1 and CDR2 from the germline V gene are VTNTFY and YDVSTARD (reference sequence). CDR3 length equals 16 residues. The CDR3 sequence: CATWDRPWSSDWIKTF. Written as DNA, the CDR3 is TGCGCCACCTGGGACAGGCCATGGAGTAGTGATTGGATCAAGACGTTT.

This clone turned up a few times. This probably arose from a read error, given a far larger clone one base away. This sample includes further DNA sequences coding for the same CDR3. The gene calls are TRGV10 and TRGJ1 or TRGJ2. TRGV10 is given ORF status, its function remaining uncertain. The CDR3 is made up of 11 amino acids. The J segment lost 9 bases and the V segment lost 8 bases, leaving 8 bases of the junction unmatched. The CDR3 region is CAAWDRFKKLF. CDR3 bases: TGTGCTGCGTGGGATAGATTTAAGAAACTCTTT.

About this clone itself: With only one base between it and a far larger clone, this is likely a read error. The chain recombines TRGV10 with TRGJ1 or TRGJ2. TRGV10 is treated as an ORF (open reading frame) with a function not yet certain. CDR3 length equals 10 residues. V lost 8 bases, J lost 9 bases, and 5 bases stayed unmatched. The CDR3 spells CAAWGPKKLF. The CDR3 DNA is TGTGCTGCGTGGGGACCTAAGAAACTCTTT.

By share, this clone counts as large. This clone may be a read error of a much larger clone one base away. The chain couples TRGV9 to TRGJP. The CDR3 has 16 amino acids. CDR1 and CDR2 from the germline V gene are GITISATS and ISYDGTV (reference sequence). The trim removed 0 bases at V and 6 bases at J, leaving 2 bases unmatched. The CDR3 reads CALWEVLELGKKIKVF. The CDR3 DNA sequence: TGTGCCTTGTGGGAGGTGCTAGAGTTGGGCAAAAAAATCAAGGTATTT.